The 23 T cell receptor beta chains below come from one sample, sequenced in a study of shared clonotypes between healthy human individuals. It was CD45RO-negative cells, positively selected for CCR7, that made up naive CD8 cells, with terminally differentiated effector memory CD45RA+ cells excluded. TCRdb's table, derived via immunoSEQ multiplex PCR, lists solely in-frame clones and lacks some. Of approximately 600,000 clones listed, 85% to 95% are singletons. The specimen was naive CD8+ T cells sorted from blood. All receptors derive from a woman in her twenties or thirties in good health.

This clone has just a few counts. The chain combines TRBV7-7 with TRBJ2-5, with TRBD2 matching 7 bases. Germline V lookup: CDR1 SSHAT, CDR2 FNYEAQ (reference sequence). Trimming at V came to 6 bases and at J to 1 base, leaving 8 bases not matched to a gene. CDR3 length: 15 residues. The CDR3 here is CASSNGPGGQETQYF. CDR3 sequence (DNA): TGTGCCAGCAGTAACGGTCCGGGGGGCCAAGAGACCCAGTACTTC.

CDR3 bases: TGTGCCAGCAGTTTATCCCCGTGGGTTGAGCAGTTCTTC. Its protein is CASSLSPWVEQFF. V gene TRBV27 combines with J gene TRBJ2-1; D remains ambiguous. The V gene's germline CDR1 is MNHEY and CDR2 SMNVEV (reference sequence). With 0 bases removed from V and 9 bases from J, the gap between germline ends came to 9 bases. CDR3 length: 13 residues.

The V and J genes are TRBV19 and TRBJ1-5; D remains ambiguous. Germline CDR1 LNHDA, CDR2 SQIVND (reference sequence). CDR3 length: 16 residues. V lost 2 bases and J lost 3, with 14 bases in between. CDR3 loop: CASSILTGGPNQPQHF. The CDR3 coding sequence is TGTGCCAGTAGTATATTAACGGGCGGCCCCAATCAGCCCCAGCATTTT.

The chain carries TRBV7-9 and TRBJ2-5; 10 bases match TRBD1. The J call is uncertain, as TRBJ2-7 better fits the DNA end. The CDR3 extends over 17 amino acids. CDR1 and CDR2 (germline): SEHNR, FQNEAQ (reference sequence). The CDR3 sequence is CASSLPAGTGDMYEQYF. The CDR3 region has the DNA TGTGCCAGCAGCTTACCTGCCGGGACAGGGGATATGTACGAGCAGTACTTC.

The rearrangement links TRBV25-1 to TRBJ2-7; a weak D match, TRBD2 (6 bases). CDR1 and CDR2 from the germline V gene are MGHDK and SYGVNS. There are 13 residues in the CDR3. V was trimmed by 4 bases and J by 3 bases, leaving 10 bases between them. The CDR3 sequence: CASSGGGIYEQYF. CDR3 sequence (DNA): TGTGCCAGCAGTGGTGGGGGGATCTACGAGCAGTACTTC.

The chain recombines TRBV5-1 with TRBJ2-7, with D unresolved. Trimming left V 4 bases short and J 0 bases short, with 11 bases between. This CDR3 is built from 14 residues. The germline V gene encodes CDR1 SGHRS and CDR2 YFSETQ. CDR3 in amino acids: CASSPDTSSYEQYF. The CDR3 nucleotides are TGCGCCAGCAGCCCCGACACTTCCTCCTACGAGCAGTACTTC.

The CDR3 coding sequence is TGTGCCAGCAGTGAGTACGAGGGTTTCGAGCAGTACTTC. It specifies CASSEYEGFEQYF. The rearrangement joins TRBV2 to TRBJ2-7; maybe TRBD2 (5 bases). CDR1 is SNHLY and CDR2 is FYNNEI in the germline V gene. Trimming removed 3 bases from V and 6 bases from J, with 12 bases in between. This CDR3 comprises 13 residues.

The chain links TRBV7-3 to TRBJ2-3; 9 positions agree with TRBD2. The V segment lost 5 bases and the J segment 5 bases; nucleotides outside the gene matches: 11. This CDR3 spans 16 amino acids. CDR1 and CDR2 (germline): SGHTA, FQGTGA. The CDR3 DNA follows: TGTGCCAGCAGCCTTGGGCTAGCGGGAACCGGAGATACGCAGTATTTT. Residues: CASSLGLAGTGDTQYF.

This sequence joins TRBV13 and TRBJ2-3; D may correspond to TRBD1 or TRBD2 (5 bases each). V was trimmed by 3 bases and J by 4 bases, leaving 17 bases between them. Germline V CDR1 and CDR2: PRHDT, FYEKMQ (reference sequence). This CDR3 is 16 amino acids long. Written as DNA, the CDR3 is TGTGCCAGCAGCTTCGACCGGGACCACACTCCAGATACGCAGTATTTT. Translated: CASSFDRDHTPDTQYF. The variable domain in full, with the rest retrieved from reference TRBV13 and TRBJ2-3, is AAGVIQSPRHLIKEKRETATLKCYPIPRHDTVYWYQQGPGQDPQFLISFYEKMQSDKGSIPDRFSAQQFSDYHSELNMSSLELGDSALYFCASSFDRDHTPDTQYFGPGTRLTVL.

With respect to this clone: The germline gene is not matched at one end of the junction; a read error may be the cause. The rearrangement links TRBV15 to TRBJ1-2, with D possibly matching TRBD1 (6 bases). CDR3 length: 15 residues. Germline CDR1 LNHNV, CDR2 YYDKDF (reference sequence). The CDR3 sequence is CATSGEGGDNYGYTF. For the CDR3, the DNA is TGTGCCACCAGCGGAGAAGGGGGGGATAACTATGGCTACACCTTC.

V gene TRBV28 combines with J gene TRBJ2-7, with TRBD2 matching 7 bases. This CDR3 has 16 amino acids. The V gene's germline CDR1 is MDHEN and CDR2 SYDVKM. V was clipped by 5 bases and J by 0 bases; unmatched bases: 10. Here the CDR3 DNA reads TGTGCCAGCAGTCCAATTAGCGGGCCCAGCTCCTACGAGCAGTACTTC. Encoded protein: CASSPISGPSSYEQYF.

The CDR3 nucleotides are TGTGCCAGCAGTATTGGCAGACTCTCCTACGAGCAGTACTTC. Encoded protein: CASSIGRLSYEQYF. This chain links TRBV27 with TRBJ2-7; no clear D gene. The V end was cut by 5 bases, the J end by 0 bases, with 11 bases between. The CDR3 is made up of 14 amino acids. Germline-derived CDR1 and CDR2 are MNHEY and SMNVEV (reference sequence).

The chain carries TRBV7-9 and TRBJ2-5; D gene uncertain. V lost 7 bases and J 4 bases, leaving 16 bases between the germline ends. The length of the CDR3 is 14 residues. Looked up from germline, CDR1 is SEHNR and CDR2 is FQNEAQ (reference sequence). This CDR3 reads CASNKRRDGETQYF. CDR3 sequence (DNA): TGTGCCAGCAACAAAAGAAGGGATGGAGAGACCCAGTACTTC.

The chain has TRBV27 and TRBJ2-7, with D perhaps matching TRBD1 (6 bases). Trimming pared 2 bases from V and 2 bases from J, leaving 13 bases between. CDR3 length: 15 amino acids. Germline-derived CDR1 and CDR2 are MNHEY and SMNVEV (reference sequence). As DNA, the CDR3 is TGTGCCAGCAGTTTACTATCAGGGGTACCCTACGAGCAGTACTTC. It yields the protein CASSLLSGVPYEQYF.

The rearrangement links TRBV19 to TRBJ2-7; unclear D gene. From germline, CDR1 is LNHDA and CDR2 SQIVND (reference sequence). V was pared by 3 bases and J by 2 bases, with 14 bases between. This CDR3 spans 15 amino acids. The chain's CDR3 is CASSIGLGPTYEQYF. The CDR3 bases are TGTGCCAGTAGTATCGGTTTGGGCCCAACCTACGAGCAGTACTTC.

The chain has TRBV27 and TRBJ1-5; D gene unclear. Germline CDR1 and CDR2: MNHEY and SMNVEV (reference sequence). V gave up 4 bases and J gave up 1 base, with 8 bases separating them. The CDR3 length is 14 residues. In DNA form, the CDR3 reads TGTGCCAGCAGTTCCGGGTCGAGCAATCAGCCCCAGCATTTT. Protein product: CASSSGSSNQPQHF.

The chain joins TRBV28 to TRBJ1-5; 10 positions match TRBD1. The CDR3 is made up of 16 amino acids. Germline V gives CDR1 MDHEN, CDR2 SYDVKM. Trimming cost V 6 bases and J 7 bases; bases outside gene matches: 12. The CDR3 DNA follows: TGTGCCAGCAGGCGTCGCCAGGACAGGGGGGACCAGCCCCAGCATTTT. Translation gives CASRRRQDRGDQPQHF.

V gene TRBV6-6 combines with J gene TRBJ2-7; TRBD1 agrees at 9 bases. The CDR3 spans 16 residues. Germline V gives CDR1 MNHNY, CDR2 SVGAGI (reference sequence). Germline trimming cut 2 bases from V and 5 bases from J; bases unmatched to any gene: 10. The CDR3 sequence: CASSYRDRDPRNEQYF. The CDR3 region has the DNA TGTGCCAGCAGTTACCGGGACAGGGATCCTCGAAACGAGCAGTACTTC.

The gene calls are TRBV9 and TRBJ2-2; D may be TRBD1 (6 bases). The CDR3 runs to 15 residues. Trimming removed 1 base at V and 4 bases at J, with 11 bases between. Germline V lookup: CDR1 SGDLS, CDR2 YYNGEE. CDR3 protein: CASSVRTAPTGELFF. Written as DNA, the CDR3 is TGTGCCAGCAGCGTAAGGACAGCGCCCACCGGGGAGCTGTTTTTT.

This chain joins TRBV11-2 and TRBJ1-1; possibly TRBD1 for D (5 bases). Germline V gene lookup returns CDR1 SGHAT and CDR2 FQNNGV. This CDR3 contains 14 residues. V dropped 2 bases and J dropped 4 bases, with 11 bases sitting between them. CDR3 sequence (DNA): TGTGCCAGCAGCTTAAGGGACTTCGGCACTGAAGCTTTCTTT. Translation: CASSLRDFGTEAFF.

CDR3 nucleotides: TGCGCCAGCAGTGAGATACAGGGAATTTACGAGCAGTACTTC. It encodes CASSEIQGIYEQYF. The rearrangement joins TRBV10-2 to TRBJ2-7, with D maybe TRBD1 (6 bases). The CDR3 sequence is 14 residues long. The V and J ends lost 2 bases and 4 bases respectively, with 12 bases between them. The V gene's germline CDR1 is WSHSY and CDR2 SAAADI.

The CDR3 bases are TGTGCCAGCAGCTTGGGGACAAACGCAGGCAGCGAGCAGTACTTC. This sequence encodes CASSLGTNAGSEQYF. J is TRBJ2-7 and V is TRBV5-8; perhaps TRBD1 as D (5 bases). The CDR3 extends over 15 amino acids. V was pared by 0 bases and J by 6 bases, with 16 bases between. Germline loops: CDR1 SGHTS, CDR2 YDEGEE. Supplemented by reference TRBV5-8 and TRBJ2-7, the full variable domain reads EAGVTQSPTHLIKTRGQQATLRCSPISGHTSVYWYQQALGLGLQFLLWYDEGEERNRGNFPPRFSGRQFPNYSSELNVNALELEDSALYLCASSLGTNAGSEQYFGPGTRLTVT.

The chain recombines TRBV4-1 with TRBJ2-7; the D gene is possibly TRBD2 (5 bases). The germline V and J ends were trimmed by 0 bases and 4 bases, with 13 bases remaining between them. Germline V gene data show CDR1 as MGHRA and CDR2 as YSYEKL. The CDR3 extends over 15 amino acids. CDR3 region: CASSQDSGLTYEQYF. The CDR3 DNA is TGCGCCAGCAGCCAAGATTCGGGGTTGACTTACGAGCAGTACTTC.